The clone carrying this T cell receptor (beta chain) showed up just a few times. Its antigen is not known. Time point reported: newly diagnosed GD, antithyroid drugs for less than 3 months. Preparation of the TCR library used RNA extracted from PBMCs. This CDR3 is built from 17 residues. Germline trimming cut 5 bases from V and 2 bases from J; bases unmatched to any gene: 11. CDR1 is SGHVS, CDR2 FQNEAQ, per germline. This sample stems from a study of regulatory T cells in long-lasting Graves disease. Study results and caveats: Persistent Graves' patients showed reduced TCR diversity versus newly diagnosed patients.

Assembly of TCR beta libraries relied on iRepertoire HTBI primers together with Arm-PCR of CDR3 regions. TCRdb redid the calling of the multiplex PCR reads with MiXCR, one entry per CDR3 protein. This sample has roughly 500,000 distinct CDR3 sequences, with 13% found just once. This same sample was also part of a study on T cells in Graves' hyperthyroidism and ophthalmopathy. From that second work: In the first-round RT-PCR of the TCR CDR3, the HTBI primer set was used.

This TCR came from a young man with Graves disease. Material: peripheral blood mononuclear cells (PBMCs), obtained at new diagnosis, from a patient treated with antithyroid drugs. V is TRBV7-8 and J is TRBJ2-3; 9 bases fit TRBD1. The CDR3 nucleotides read TGTGCCAGCAGCCGATACAGGGGGCCCCCATTCACAGATACGCAGTATTTT. Translated: CASSRYRGPPFTDTQYF.